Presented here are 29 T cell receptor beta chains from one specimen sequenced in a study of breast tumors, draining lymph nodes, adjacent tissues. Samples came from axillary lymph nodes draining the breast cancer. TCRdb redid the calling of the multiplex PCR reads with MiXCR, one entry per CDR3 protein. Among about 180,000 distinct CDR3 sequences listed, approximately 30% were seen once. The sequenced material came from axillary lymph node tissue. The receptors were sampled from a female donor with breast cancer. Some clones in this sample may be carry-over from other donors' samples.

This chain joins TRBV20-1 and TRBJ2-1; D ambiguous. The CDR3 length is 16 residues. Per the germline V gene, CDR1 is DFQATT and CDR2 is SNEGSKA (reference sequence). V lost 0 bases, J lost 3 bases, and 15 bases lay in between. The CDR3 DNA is TGCAGTGCTAGAGACAGGTGGGATCTTGGCTACAATGAGCAGTTCTTC. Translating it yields CSARDRWDLGYNEQFF.

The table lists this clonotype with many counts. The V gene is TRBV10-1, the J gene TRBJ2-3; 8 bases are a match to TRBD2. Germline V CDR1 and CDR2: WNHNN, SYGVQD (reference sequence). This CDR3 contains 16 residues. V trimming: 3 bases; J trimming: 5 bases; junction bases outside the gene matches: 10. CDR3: CASSDQGGGSVDTQYF. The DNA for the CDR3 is TGCGCCAGCAGTGACCAGGGCGGGGGGTCGGTAGATACGCAGTATTTT.

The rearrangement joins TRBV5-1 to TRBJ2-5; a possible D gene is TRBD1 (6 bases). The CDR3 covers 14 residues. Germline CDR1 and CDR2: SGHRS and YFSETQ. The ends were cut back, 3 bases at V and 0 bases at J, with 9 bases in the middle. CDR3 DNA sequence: TGCGCCAGCAGCTATCAGGGGCACCAAGAGACCCAGTACTTC. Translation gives CASSYQGHQETQYF.

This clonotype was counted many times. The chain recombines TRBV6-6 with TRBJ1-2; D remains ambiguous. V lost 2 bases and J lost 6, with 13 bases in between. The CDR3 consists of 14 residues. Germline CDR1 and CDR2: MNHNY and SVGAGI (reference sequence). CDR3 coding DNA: TGTGCCAGCAGTTACGGAGTGGGGAGGGATGGCTACACCTTC. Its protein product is CASSYGVGRDGYTF.

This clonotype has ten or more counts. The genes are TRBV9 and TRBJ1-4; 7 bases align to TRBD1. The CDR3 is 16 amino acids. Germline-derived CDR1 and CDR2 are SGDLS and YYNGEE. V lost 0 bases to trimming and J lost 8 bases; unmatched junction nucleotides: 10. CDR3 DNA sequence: TGTGCCAGCAGCGTAGAAGGGGGTCAGGGGGAGGAAAAACTGTTTTTT. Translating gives CASSVEGGQGEEKLFF.

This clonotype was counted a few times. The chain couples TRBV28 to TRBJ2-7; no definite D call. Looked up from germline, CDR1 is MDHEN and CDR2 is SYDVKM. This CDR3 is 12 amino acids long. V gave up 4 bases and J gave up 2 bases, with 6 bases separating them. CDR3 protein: CASSSFPYEQYF. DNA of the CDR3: TGTGCCAGCAGTTCCTTCCCCTACGAGCAGTACTTC.

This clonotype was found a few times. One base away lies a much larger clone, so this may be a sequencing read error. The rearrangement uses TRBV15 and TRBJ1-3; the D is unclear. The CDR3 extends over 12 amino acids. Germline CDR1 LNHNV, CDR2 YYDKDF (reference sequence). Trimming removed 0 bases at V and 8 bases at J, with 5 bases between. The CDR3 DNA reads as TGTGCCACCAGCAGAGATAAAGACACCATATATTTT. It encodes CATSRDKDTIYF.

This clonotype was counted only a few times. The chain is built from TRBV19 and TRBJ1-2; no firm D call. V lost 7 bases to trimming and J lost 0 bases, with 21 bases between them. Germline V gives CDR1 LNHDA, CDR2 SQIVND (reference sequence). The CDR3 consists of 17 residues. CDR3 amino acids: CASILVGFPDPNYGYTF. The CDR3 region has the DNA TGTGCCAGTATCCTAGTCGGTTTTCCCGACCCTAACTATGGCTACACCTTC.

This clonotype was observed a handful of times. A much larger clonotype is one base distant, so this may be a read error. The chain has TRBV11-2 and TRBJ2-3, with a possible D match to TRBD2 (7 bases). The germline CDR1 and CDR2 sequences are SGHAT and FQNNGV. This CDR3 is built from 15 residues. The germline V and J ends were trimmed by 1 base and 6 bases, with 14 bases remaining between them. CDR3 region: CASSLGAGAADTQYF. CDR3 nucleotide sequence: TGTGCCAGCAGCTTAGGGGCGGGGGCCGCCGATACGCAGTATTTT.

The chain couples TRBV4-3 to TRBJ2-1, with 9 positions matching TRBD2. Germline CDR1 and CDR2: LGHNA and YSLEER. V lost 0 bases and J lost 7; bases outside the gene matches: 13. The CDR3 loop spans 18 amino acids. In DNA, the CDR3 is TGCGCCAGCAGCCAAGAGAGTAGCGGGACTAGCATGACGAATGAGCAGTTCTTC. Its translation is CASSQESSGTSMTNEQFF.

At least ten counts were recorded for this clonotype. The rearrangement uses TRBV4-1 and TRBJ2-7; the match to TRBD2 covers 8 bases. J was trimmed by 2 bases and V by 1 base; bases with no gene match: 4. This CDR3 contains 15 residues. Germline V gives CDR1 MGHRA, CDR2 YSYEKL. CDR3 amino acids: CASSQGSGGPYEQYF. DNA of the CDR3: TGCGCCAGCAGCCAAGGGAGCGGGGGACCCTACGAGCAGTACTTC.

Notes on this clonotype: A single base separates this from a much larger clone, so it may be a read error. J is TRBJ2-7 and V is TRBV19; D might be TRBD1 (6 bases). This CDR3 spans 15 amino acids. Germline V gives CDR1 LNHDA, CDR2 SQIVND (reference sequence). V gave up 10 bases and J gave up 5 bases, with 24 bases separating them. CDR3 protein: CATKGLGAGKDEQYF. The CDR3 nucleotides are TGTGCCACCAAAGGGTTGGGGGCAGGGAAGGACGAGCAGTACTTC.

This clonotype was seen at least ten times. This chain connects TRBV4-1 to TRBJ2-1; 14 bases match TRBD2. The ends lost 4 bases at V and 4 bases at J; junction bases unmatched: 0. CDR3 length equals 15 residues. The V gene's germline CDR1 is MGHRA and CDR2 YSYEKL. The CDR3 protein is CASSRLAGGYNEQFF. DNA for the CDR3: TGCGCCAGCAGCCGACTAGCGGGAGGGTACAATGAGCAGTTCTTC.

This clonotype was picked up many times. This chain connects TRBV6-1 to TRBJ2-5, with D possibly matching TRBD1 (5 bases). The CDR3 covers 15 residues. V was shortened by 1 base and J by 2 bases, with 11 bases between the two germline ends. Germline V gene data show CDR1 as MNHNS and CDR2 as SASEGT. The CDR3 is CASSEVGRAQETQYF. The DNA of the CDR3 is TGTGCCAGCAGTGAAGTAGGCAGGGCGCAAGAGACCCAGTACTTC.

The CDR3 DNA follows: TGTGCCAGCAGCCAAGACAGAACGGAAGGGGCCAGTCATTTT. It translates to CASSQDRTEGASHF. The chain links TRBV3-1 to TRBJ1-5; D perhaps matches TRBD1 (5 bases). Germline V gene data show CDR1 as LGHDT and CDR2 as YNNKEL (reference sequence). V was clipped by 0 bases and J by 16 bases, with 19 bases between them. CDR3 size: 14 residues. The whole variable domain, remainder taken from reference TRBV3-1 and TRBJ1-5, is DTAVSQTPKYLVTQMGNDKSIKCEQNLGHDTMYWYKQDSKKFLKIMFSYNNKELIINETVPNRFSPKSPDKAHLNLHINSLELGDSAVYFCASSQDRTEGASHFGDGTRLSIL.

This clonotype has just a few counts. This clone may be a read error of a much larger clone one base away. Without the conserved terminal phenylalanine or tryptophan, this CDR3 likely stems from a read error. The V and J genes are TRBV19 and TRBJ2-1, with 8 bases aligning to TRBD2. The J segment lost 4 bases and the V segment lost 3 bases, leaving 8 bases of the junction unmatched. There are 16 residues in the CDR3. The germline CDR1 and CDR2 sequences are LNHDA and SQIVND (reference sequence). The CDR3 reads CASSILVGGRYNEQFS. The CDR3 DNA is TGTGCCAGTAGTATCTTAGTAGGCGGGAGGTACAATGAGCAGTTCTCC.

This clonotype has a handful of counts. Here the CDR3 DNA reads TGTGCCAGCAGTGAATCCCCGGGTATTGCGCACAATGAGCAGTTCTTC. Protein product: CASSESPGIAHNEQFF. V is TRBV6-1 and J is TRBJ2-1, with D unresolved. Germline V gives CDR1 MNHNS, CDR2 SASEGT. The V end was cut by 2 bases, the J end by 5 bases, with 16 bases between. This CDR3 spans 16 amino acids.

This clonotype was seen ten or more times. CDR3 sequence: CASSFSDRVGYTF. The CDR3 region has the DNA TGTGCCAGCAGTTTCAGTGACAGGGTTGGCTACACCTTC. The chain links TRBV12-3 or TRBV12-4 to TRBJ1-2; 7 bases line up with TRBD1. With V trimmed by 3 bases and J by 7 bases, 5 bases remained unmatched. This CDR3 comprises 13 residues.

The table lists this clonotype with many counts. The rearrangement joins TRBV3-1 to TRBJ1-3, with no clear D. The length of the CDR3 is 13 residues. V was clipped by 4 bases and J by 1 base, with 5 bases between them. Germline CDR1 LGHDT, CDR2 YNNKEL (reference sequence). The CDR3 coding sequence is TGTGCCAGCAGCCGTTTGTCTGGAAACACCATATATTTT. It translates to CASSRLSGNTIYF.

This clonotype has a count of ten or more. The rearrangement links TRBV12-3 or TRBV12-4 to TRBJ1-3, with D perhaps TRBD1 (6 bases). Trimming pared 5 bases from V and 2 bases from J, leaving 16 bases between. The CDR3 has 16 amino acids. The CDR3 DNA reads TGTGCCAGCAGTAGAGGACAGATTTTAACTGGAAACACCATATATTTT. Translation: CASSRGQILTGNTIYF.

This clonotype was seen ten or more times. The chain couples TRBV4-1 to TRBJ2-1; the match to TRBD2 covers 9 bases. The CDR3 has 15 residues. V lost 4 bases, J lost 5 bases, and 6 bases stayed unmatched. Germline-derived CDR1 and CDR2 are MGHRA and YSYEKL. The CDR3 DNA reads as TGCGCCAGCAGCCCAGGACTAGCGATGAACAATGAGCAGTTCTTC. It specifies CASSPGLAMNNEQFF.

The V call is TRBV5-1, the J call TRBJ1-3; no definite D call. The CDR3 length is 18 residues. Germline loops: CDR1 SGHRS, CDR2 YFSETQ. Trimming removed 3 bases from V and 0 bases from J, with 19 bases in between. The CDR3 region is CASSSGGRISDSGNTIYF. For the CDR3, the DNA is TGCGCCAGCAGCTCGGGAGGGCGGATATCAGACTCTGGAAACACCATATATTTT.

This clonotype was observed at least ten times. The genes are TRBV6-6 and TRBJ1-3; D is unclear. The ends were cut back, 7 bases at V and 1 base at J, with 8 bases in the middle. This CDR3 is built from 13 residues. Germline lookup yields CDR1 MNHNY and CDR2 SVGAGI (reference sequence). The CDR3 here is CASMIRSGNTIYF. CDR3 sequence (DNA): TGTGCCAGCATGATAAGGTCTGGAAACACCATATATTTT.

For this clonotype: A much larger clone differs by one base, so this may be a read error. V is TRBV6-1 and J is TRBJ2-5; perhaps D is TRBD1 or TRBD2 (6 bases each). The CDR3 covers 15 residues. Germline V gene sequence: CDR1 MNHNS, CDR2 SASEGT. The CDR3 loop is CASLVGSAGQEIQYF. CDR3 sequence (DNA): TGTGCCAGCCTCGTGGGTAGCGCGGGACAAGAGATCCAGTACTTC.

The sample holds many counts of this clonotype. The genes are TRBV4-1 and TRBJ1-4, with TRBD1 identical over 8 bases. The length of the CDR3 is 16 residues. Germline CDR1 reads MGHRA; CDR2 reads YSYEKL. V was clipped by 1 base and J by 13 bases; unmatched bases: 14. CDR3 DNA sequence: TGCGCCAGCAGCCAAGTGGGACGGCAGGGGGCTCTAAGACTGTTTTTT. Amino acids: CASSQVGRQGALRLFF.

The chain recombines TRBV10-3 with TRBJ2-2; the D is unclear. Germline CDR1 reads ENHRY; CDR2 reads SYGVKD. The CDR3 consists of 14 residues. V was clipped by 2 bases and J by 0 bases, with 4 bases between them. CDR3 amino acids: CAISEATNTGELFF. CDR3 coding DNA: TGTGCCATCAGTGAGGCCACGAACACCGGGGAGCTGTTTTTT.

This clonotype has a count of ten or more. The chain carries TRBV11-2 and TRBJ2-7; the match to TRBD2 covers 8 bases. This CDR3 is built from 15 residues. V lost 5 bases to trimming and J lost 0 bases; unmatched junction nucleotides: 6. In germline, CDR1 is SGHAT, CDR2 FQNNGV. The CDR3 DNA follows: TGTGCCAGCAGCGTGGGGGCGGGGGGCTCCTACGAGCAGTACTTC. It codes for CASSVGAGGSYEQYF.

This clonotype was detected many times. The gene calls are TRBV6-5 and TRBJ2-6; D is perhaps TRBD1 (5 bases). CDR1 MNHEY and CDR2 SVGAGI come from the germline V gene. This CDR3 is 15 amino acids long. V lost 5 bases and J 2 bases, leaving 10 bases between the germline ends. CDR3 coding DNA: TGTGCCAGCAGTGACAGATTGCCTGGGGCCAACGTCCTGACTTTC. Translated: CASSDRLPGANVLTF.

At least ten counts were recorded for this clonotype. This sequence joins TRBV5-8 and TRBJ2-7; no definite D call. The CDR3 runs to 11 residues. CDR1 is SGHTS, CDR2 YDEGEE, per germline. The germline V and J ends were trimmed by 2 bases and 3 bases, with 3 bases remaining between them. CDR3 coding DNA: TGTGCCAGCAGCTTAGGCTACGAGCAGTACTTC. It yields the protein CASSLGYEQYF.